This T cell receptor beta chain was found in a study of CD8+CD57+ T cells in acquired aplastic anemia (dated by TCRdb to the late 2010s). Describing the broader study: Extracted DNA from sorted CD4+ and CD8+ cells averaged around 2.9 ug, ranging from roughly 0.19 to 27.4 ug. CD8+CD57+ expansion was defined as a frequency above the mean frequency observed in healthy subjects.

The CDR3 numbers 15 residues from cysteine through phenylalanine. Of the read, only the CDR3 DNA is kept; its 45 bases are in frame from base 1. Taken from the germline V gene (reference sequence), the CDR1 and CDR2 loops are LNHDA and SQIVND. Trimming at the junction amounts to 3 bases on V and 5 bases on J, and the germline ends lie 14 bases apart. Study-wide conclusions, independent of this receptor: About 30 CD8+ CDR3 sequences were found in both patients and controls but appeared to be highly expressed in patients and within the immunodominant clones of the patients. Between patients and healthy controls, no significant difference in CD8+ Simpson's diversity was found (P=0.060).

Profiling of TCR beta VDJ combinations and CDR3 sequences used genomic DNA as the template. An Illumina HiSeq 2000 was the platform used for TCR repertoire sequencing. The original pipeline was this. TRBV/TRBJ rearrangement plots, CDR3 size and DJ length profiles, and Simpson's diversity index were used to evaluate the repertoires. Whichever DNA sequence was most abundant in the deep sequencing data was defined as the immunodominant clone. CDR3 amino acid sequences were screened for sharing across subjects and compared with published repertoires and the VDJdb database. TCRdb reran the public reads through fastp at Q25 and MiXCR, keeping productive beta chains. Each entry is one CDR3 protein sequence, shown with its most common DNA and genes. The V and J calls, along with clone size, are taken from TCRdb and not from the paper's own processing. For this sample there are about 180,000 distinct CDR3 sequences; under 50% appear just once. About 2% of the sample rests with the top ten.

This clonotype has ten or more counts. No antigen is known for it. There are no base qualities to consult, and no much larger clone falls within one base. Expansion of CD8+CD57+ cells had been shown by flow cytometry in the patients chosen for sequencing. Every patient had a diagnosis of severe acquired aplastic anemia based on International Study of Aplastic Anemia and Agranulocytosis and Camitta criteria. No patient had received any therapy when blood was sampled. The study deep-sequenced TCR repertoires of sorted CD4+ and CD8+ blood T cells from severe aplastic anemia patients and healthy subjects. Patients were enrolled in the USA under clinicaltrials.gov protocols 00001620, 01623167, 00001397, 00071045, 00081523 and 00961064. Ficoll-Paque density gradient centrifugation was used to isolate peripheral blood mononuclear cells. Before DNA was extracted, CD4+ and CD8+ T cells were sorted using either FACS or magnetic beads.

Sequencing input: sorted CD4+, CD8+, or CD8+CD57+ T cells (not recorded which) from PBMCs. The TCR originated in a human donor with aplastic anemia. Rearrangement joined TRBV19 to TRBJ2-1; the D gene is perhaps TRBD1, on 6 matching bases. The CDR3 is CASSMAGAANNEQFF. The nucleotide sequence is TGTGCCAGTAGTATGGCAGGGGCGGCTAACAATGAGCAGTTCTTC.